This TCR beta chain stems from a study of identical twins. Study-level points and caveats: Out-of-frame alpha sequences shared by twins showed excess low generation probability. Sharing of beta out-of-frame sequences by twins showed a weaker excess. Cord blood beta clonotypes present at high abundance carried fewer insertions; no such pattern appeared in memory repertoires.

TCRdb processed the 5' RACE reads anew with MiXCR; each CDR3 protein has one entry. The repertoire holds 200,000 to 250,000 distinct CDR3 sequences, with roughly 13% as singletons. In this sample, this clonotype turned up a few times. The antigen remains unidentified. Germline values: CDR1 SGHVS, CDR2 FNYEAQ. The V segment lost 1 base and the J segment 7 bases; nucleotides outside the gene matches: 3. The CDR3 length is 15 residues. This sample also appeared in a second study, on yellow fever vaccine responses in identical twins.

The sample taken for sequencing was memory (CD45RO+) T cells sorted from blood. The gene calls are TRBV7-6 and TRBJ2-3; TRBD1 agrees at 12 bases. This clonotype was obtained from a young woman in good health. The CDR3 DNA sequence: TGTGCCAGCAGCTTAGAGGGACAGGGGGCCAATACGCAGTATTTT. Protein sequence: CASSLEGQGANTQYF. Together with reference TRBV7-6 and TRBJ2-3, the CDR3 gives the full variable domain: GAGVSQSPRYKVTKRGQDVALRCDPISGHVSLYWYRQALGQGPEFLTYFNYEAQQDKSGLPNDRFSAERPEGSISTLTIQRTEQRDSAMYRCASSLEGQGANTQYFGPGTRLTVL.